These 2 T cell receptor beta chains share one sample of origin, sequenced in a study of regulatory T cells in long-lasting Graves disease. Time point given: persistent/refractory GD, antithyroid drugs over 5 years with positive TRAb. Generation of the TCR library employed RNA extracted from PBMCs. Both iRepertoire HTBI primers and Arm-PCR of CDR3 regions were used to build the TCR beta libraries. TCRdb independently ran MiXCR on the multiplex PCR reads; one entry per CDR3 protein. Here the sample spans hundreds of thousands of distinct CDR3 sequences, roughly 20% being singletons. Sample: peripheral blood mononuclear cells (PBMCs), taken when the disease was refractory, from a patient treated with antithyroid drugs. The receptors were sampled from a female donor with Graves disease.

This clonotype was seen at least ten times. The genes are TRBV6-1 and TRBJ2-7; weak D call: TRBD2 (5 bases). Germline CDR1 MNHNS, CDR2 SASEGT. Deletions cut 4 bases from V and 6 bases from J, with 13 bases between. The CDR3 runs 13 residues. The CDR3 loop reads CASSGRSRGEQYF. As DNA, the CDR3 is TGTGCCAGCAGTGGGCGATCCCGGGGCGAGCAGTACTTC.

This clonotype was seen a few times. This chain joins TRBV19 and TRBJ1-5, with D possibly matching TRBD1 (6 bases). This CDR3 contains 15 residues. The ends were cut back, 3 bases at V and 0 bases at J, with 9 bases in the middle. The germline CDR1 and CDR2 sequences are LNHDA and SQIVND (reference sequence). The CDR3 region has the DNA TGTGCCAGTAGTATCGCCAGGGGTAGCAATCAGCCCCAGCATTTT. Protein: CASSIARGSNQPQHF.